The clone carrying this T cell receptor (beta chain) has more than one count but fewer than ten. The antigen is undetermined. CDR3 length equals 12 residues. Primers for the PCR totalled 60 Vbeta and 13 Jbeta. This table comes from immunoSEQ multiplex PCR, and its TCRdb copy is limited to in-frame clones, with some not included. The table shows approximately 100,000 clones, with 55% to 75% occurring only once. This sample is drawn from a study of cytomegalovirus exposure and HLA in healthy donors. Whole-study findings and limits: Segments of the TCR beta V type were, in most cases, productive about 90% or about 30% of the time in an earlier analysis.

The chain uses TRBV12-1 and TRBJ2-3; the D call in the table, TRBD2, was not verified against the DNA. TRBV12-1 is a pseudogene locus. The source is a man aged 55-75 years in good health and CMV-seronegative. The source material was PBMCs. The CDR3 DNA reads TGTGCCAGCAGCCCGGGGGGGGATACGCAGTATTTT. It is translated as CASSPGGDTQYF.